Below, one T cell receptor beta chain is given with its context. Its antigen is not yet known. Per-nucleotide qualities are absent, and no much larger clonotype sits a single base away. V is shortened by 1 base, J by 3 bases, and the region joining them spans 16 bases. Taken from cysteine to phenylalanine, the CDR3 has 16 residues. The entry retains the CDR3 DNA only, 48 bases that are in frame from base 1. Based on the germline V gene (reference sequence), the CDR1 and CDR2 sequences are SGHNT and YYREEE. TCRbeta CDR3 regions were amplified from genomic DNA using the immunoSEQ Assay, a bias-controlled multiplex PCR. The original pipeline was this. The number of nucleated cells in each sample was estimated by amplification of reference gene primers within the assay. To quantify the absolute abundance of each unique TCRbeta CDR3 rearrangement, sequence reads were collapsed and filtered. For each sample, productive Simpson clonality was calculated as the square root of Simpson's diversity index over productive rearrangements. The clones in this table, taken by TCRdb from immuneACCESS, are in-frame only. Not every clone is retained; where verified, under half of the shortfall comes from an unresolved V gene, and the cause of the rest is unknown. V, J and clone size are those of that table, while D and trimming were read from the DNA. This sample gives more than 100,000 clones in total; around 87% of them show up just once. The top ten hold 2% to 3% of the sample.

The data are from a study of blood T cell repertoires in COVID-19 (dated by TCRdb to 2018 to 2021). For context, the study as a whole: The collaborator samples originated in the United States, Italy and Spain and spanned the acute and convalescent phases of COVID-19. Subjects who had been exposed to COVID-19, were actively infected with it, or had recovered from it provided the deeply sampled blood TCRbeta repertoires that made up the dataset. The prospective study material was composed of cDNA or gDNA derived from T cells, B-cell-depleted T cells, or PBMCs. The repertoires were released in a freely available public database intended as a resource for research on the immune response to SARS-CoV-2. Nearly every sample came with metadata listing a de-identified subject ID, COVID-19 status, age in years and sex. The samples were drawn from the first 160 participants of the ongoing ImmuneRACE study and from more than 1,000 subjects provided by 6 global collaborators. Where HLA class I and class II types were available, the types were taken from metadata supplied by the sample provider, not from assay-based typing.

Collaborating institutions collected whole blood in K2EDTA tubes following their own protocols. Collaborator samples were shipped for TCRbeta analysis as frozen whole blood, isolated PBMCs, or DNA extracted from either sample type. Beyond this particular receptor, the publication reports: How much clinical and demographic metadata was included differed by source and by participant, and the metadata was provided uncurated.

The chain joins TRBV5-4 to TRBJ1-1; possibly the D gene is TRBD1, per 5 matching bases. This TCR was sampled from a man aged 50-60 years with active COVID-19. The sample was peripheral blood. The CDR3 in this case is CASSLPPTRVDTEAFF. Here is the DNA: TGTGCCAGCAGCTTGCCCCCTACCAGGGTCGACACTGAAGCTTTCTTT.